This is a list of T cell receptor beta chains from one sample in a study of blood T cell repertoires in COVID-19. The method was immunoSEQ multiplex PCR; TCRdb's version includes in-frame clones alone and lacks a portion of them. The sample includes 250,000 to 350,000 clones, approximately 87% of them seen just once. Material for sequencing was peripheral blood. The receptors come from a woman between 45 and 65 years old with active or convalescent COVID-19. Each CDR3 is given with its conserved first and last residue. The D gene is left open where the match is weak. Only part of the rows carry a size: once, few, many, or a class if the clone is expanded.

J gene: TRBJ2-3
D gene: .
clone size: .
V gene: TRBV20-1
CDR3 protein: CSATVSDTQYF
CDR3 DNA: TGCAGTGCTACCGTCTCAGATACGCAGTATTTT

J gene: TRBJ1-6
D gene: .
clone size: few
V gene: TRBV6-5
CDR3 protein: CASSTQGLGYSPLHF
CDR3 DNA: TGTGCCAGCAGTACACAGGGCTTAGGTTATTCACCCCTCCACTTT

J gene: TRBJ1-4
D gene: .
clone size: few
V gene: TRBV5-1
CDR3 protein: CASSLRPLAGETNEKLFF
CDR3 DNA: TGCGCCAGCAGCTTAAGGCCTTTGGCGGGTGAGACTAATGAAAAACTGTTTTTT

J gene: TRBJ2-4
D gene: TRBD2
clone size: .
V gene: TRBV6-6
CDR3 protein: CASSRPGSGSGLGNIQYF
CDR3 DNA: TGTGCCAGCAGTCGCCCGGGAAGCGGGAGTGGGTTGGGAAACATTCAGTACTTC

J gene: TRBJ1-2
D gene: .
clone size: .
V gene: TRBV28
CDR3 protein: CASSLLVTGLNYGYTF
CDR3 DNA: TGTGCCAGCAGTTTACTAGTGACAGGTTTAAACTATGGCTACACCTTC

J gene: TRBJ1-6
D gene: .
clone size: .
V gene: TRBV18
CDR3 protein: CASSPQGAGGNSPLHF
CDR3 DNA: TGTGCCAGCTCACCACAGGGAGCGGGTGGGAATTCACCCCTCCACTTT

J gene: TRBJ1-1
D gene: .
clone size: .
V gene: TRBV29-1
CDR3 protein: CSGYDVRTEAFF
CDR3 DNA: TGCAGCGGCTACGATGTTAGAACTGAAGCTTTCTTT

J gene: TRBJ1-5
D gene: .
clone size: .
V gene: TRBV14
CDR3 protein: CASSQEQGHSNQPQHF
CDR3 DNA: TGTGCCAGCAGCCAAGAACAAGGACATAGCAATCAGCCCCAGCATTTT

J gene: TRBJ2-7
D gene: TRBD1
clone size: .
V gene: TRBV19
CDR3 protein: CASQPAAQGVYEQYF
CDR3 DNA: TGTGCCAGTCAACCAGCGGCACAGGGGGTCTACGAGCAGTACTTC

J gene: TRBJ2-7
D gene: .
clone size: .
V gene: TRBV7-9
CDR3 protein: CASSLGRDYYEQYF
CDR3 DNA: TGTGCCAGCAGCTTGGGCAGGGATTACTACGAGCAGTACTTC

J gene: TRBJ2-1
D gene: TRBD2
clone size: .
V gene: TRBV7-9
CDR3 protein: CASSLATDGGEFF
CDR3 DNA: TGTGCCAGCAGCTTAGCGACCGACGGGGGGGAGTTCTTC

J gene: TRBJ2-7
D gene: TRBD1
clone size: few
V gene: TRBV3-1/TRBV3-2
CDR3 protein: CASSPVGTGVYEQYF
CDR3 DNA: TGTGCCAGCAGCCCAGTCGGGACAGGGGTCTACGAGCAGTACTTC

J gene: TRBJ1-4
D gene: .
clone size: once
V gene: TRBV5-8
CDR3 protein: CASRPQGSEKLFF
CDR3 DNA: TGTGCCAGCAGACCACAGGGAAGTGAAAAACTGTTTTTT

J gene: TRBJ2-5
D gene: TRBD1
clone size: .
V gene: TRBV18
CDR3 protein: CASSPDRSETQYF
CDR3 DNA: TGTGCCAGCTCACCGGACAGGTCGGAGACCCAGTACTTC

J gene: TRBJ2-7
D gene: TRBD1
clone size: .
V gene: TRBV7-9
CDR3 protein: CASSRLPGQGHEQYF
CDR3 DNA: TGTGCCAGCAGCAGATTACCGGGACAGGGTCACGAGCAGTACTTC

J gene: TRBJ1-6
D gene: .
clone size: .
V gene: TRBV7-2
CDR3 protein: CASSLGMQGSSYNSPLHF
CDR3 DNA: TGTGCCAGCAGCTTAGGTATGCAGGGAAGCTCCTATAATTCACCCCTCCACTTT

J gene: TRBJ1-6
D gene: .
clone size: .
V gene: TRBV5-4
CDR3 protein: CAGHAGGDRNSPLHF
CDR3 DNA: TGTGCCGGACATGCAGGAGGGGATCGCAATTCACCCCTCCACTTT

J gene: TRBJ2-7
D gene: TRBD1
clone size: .
V gene: TRBV18
CDR3 protein: CASSPRQGDEQYF
CDR3 DNA: TGTGCCAGCTCACCAAGACAGGGGGACGAGCAGTACTTC

J gene: TRBJ2-6
D gene: TRBD1
clone size: .
V gene: TRBV12-5
CDR3 protein: CASGGQGWPSGANVLTF
CDR3 DNA: TGTGCTAGTGGTGGACAGGGTTGGCCCTCTGGGGCCAACGTCCTGACTTTC

J gene: TRBJ1-5
D gene: .
clone size: .
V gene: TRBV4-3
CDR3 protein: CASSQDLGGQGNQPQHF
CDR3 DNA: TGCGCCAGCAGCCAAGACCTAGGCGGTCAGGGGAATCAGCCCCAGCATTTT

J gene: TRBJ2-1
D gene: TRBD2
clone size: .
V gene: TRBV19
CDR3 protein: CASSTLAGLSYNEQFF
CDR3 DNA: TGTGCCAGTAGTACCTTAGCGGGGCTTTCCTACAATGAGCAGTTCTTC

J gene: TRBJ1-6
D gene: .
clone size: .
V gene: TRBV28
CDR3 protein: CASSHGGSGSPLHF
CDR3 DNA: TGTGCCAGCAGCCACGGGGGGTCAGGTTCACCCCTCCACTTT

J gene: TRBJ2-7
D gene: .
clone size: few
V gene: TRBV5-1
CDR3 protein: CASSLGHGRSYEQYF
CDR3 DNA: TGCGCCAGCAGCTTGGGACACGGGAGATCCTACGAGCAGTACTTC

J gene: TRBJ2-1
D gene: TRBD1
clone size: once
V gene: TRBV29-1
CDR3 protein: CSVGTGLGYNEQFF
CDR3 DNA: TGCAGCGTGGGGACAGGTCTAGGGTACAATGAGCAGTTCTTC

J gene: TRBJ2-7
D gene: TRBD2
clone size: .
V gene: TRBV5-1
CDR3 protein: CASSLNSGGAYEQYF
CDR3 DNA: TGCGCCAGCAGCTTGAATAGCGGGGGGGCCTACGAGCAGTACTTC

J gene: TRBJ2-7
D gene: TRBD2
clone size: .
V gene: TRBV6-2/TRBV6-3
CDR3 protein: CASSYTSGRNRRSYEQYF
CDR3 DNA: TGTGCCAGCAGTTATACTAGCGGGAGAAATCGGCGCTCCTACGAGCAGTACTTC

J gene: TRBJ1-2
D gene: .
clone size: .
V gene: TRBV30
CDR3 protein: CACIDYGYTF
CDR3 DNA: TGTGCCTGTATAGACTATGGCTACACCTTC

J gene: TRBJ2-1
D gene: .
clone size: .
V gene: TRBV28
CDR3 protein: CASSFSRLDPTYNEQFF
CDR3 DNA: TGTGCCAGCAGTTTTTCACGACTAGACCCTACTTACAATGAGCAGTTCTTC